This T cell receptor beta chain emerged from a study of cytomegalovirus exposure and HLA in healthy donors. With 60 Vbeta and 13 Jbeta primers, the PCR was carried out. Libraries were prepared by immunoSEQ multiplex PCR; TCRdb keeps only in-frame clonotypes and omits some of them. The sample carries about 150,000 clones, around 79% recorded once. With regard to this clone: The antigen is unknown.

Regarding the study as a whole: Later analysis associated a missense DCLRE1C variant with TCR beta V- and J-gene trimming. The investigators catalogued under 200 TCR beta chains as cytomegalovirus-associated.

This TCR was sampled from a human donor in good health. The sample comprised PBMCs.

CDR3 DNA: TGTGCCAGCAGGTTCACGGGACAGGGGGCGTACACTGAAGCTTTCTTT. Protein sequence: CASRFTGQGAYTEAFF. The gene calls are TRBV27 and TRBJ1-1; 12 bases are a match to TRBD1. This CDR3 is built from 16 residues. J was trimmed by 3 bases and V by 6 bases; bases with no gene match: 8. Germline lookup yields CDR1 MNHEY and CDR2 SMNVEV (reference sequence).